These T cell receptor beta chains were read from a single sample in a study of T-cell memory formation after mild COVID-19. TCRdb recomputed calls from the 5' RACE reads with MiXCR, one row per CDR3 protein. The sample contains some 440,000 distinct CDR3 sequences, approximately 23% of which appear only once. The sequenced sample was PBMCs or a T cell subset sorted from them (not recorded which). The receptors stem from an adult woman who had mild COVID-19 (a few samples of this study predate the infection). Cell type and time point are not known. Both conserved end residues are part of each CDR3. Each record gives: J gene, V gene, D gene, clone size, CDR3 protein, CDR3 DNA. The D gene is left open where the match is weak. For some rows the clone size is stated as once, few or many, or as a class when expanded; others skip it.

TRBJ2-5,TRBV7-9,.,few,CASSLRPGKETQYF,TGTGCCAGCAGCCTGCGTCCTGGAAAAGAGACCCAGTACTTC
TRBJ2-7,TRBV7-2,.,.,CASSHRRSYEQYF,TGTGCCAGCAGCCACCGTCGGTCCTACGAGCAGTACTTC
TRBJ2-7,TRBV5-6,TRBD1,.,CASSLLPGQGLYF,TGTGCCAGCAGCTTGTTACCGGGACAGGGTTTGTACTTC
TRBJ1-4,TRBV11-2,.,few,CASSLRTATNEKLFF,TGTGCCAGCAGCCTCCGGACAGCAACTAATGAAAAACTGTTTTTT
TRBJ2-1,TRBV20-1,.,.,CSARDATGRASGSYNEQFF,TGCAGTGCTAGAGATGCGACGGGGAGAGCCTCGGGCTCCTACAATGAGCAGTTCTTC
TRBJ2-7,TRBV6-2/TRBV6-3,TRBD2,few,CASQGPSGSSNEQYF,TGTGCCAGCCAAGGACCTAGCGGGAGCTCCAACGAGCAGTACTTC
TRBJ1-1,TRBV5-1,.,.,CASSLVVGAEAFF,TGCGCCAGCAGCTTGGTAGTCGGGGCTGAAGCTTTCTTT
TRBJ1-2,TRBV7-2,.,few,CASSTGTSLLPPYGYTF,TGTGCCAGCAGTACCGGGACCTCCCTGCTCCCTCCTTATGGCTACACCTTC
TRBJ2-5,TRBV7-7,TRBD2,.,CASSLVTSGGGQETQYF,TGTGCCAGCAGCTTAGTGACTAGCGGGGGGGGCCAAGAGACCCAGTACTTC
TRBJ2-3,TRBV7-2,.,few,CASSSGGVHTDTQYF,TGTGCCAGCAGTTCCGGCGGGGTACACACAGATACGCAGTATTTT
TRBJ2-2,TRBV7-9,TRBD1,many,CASRFTGGATGELFF,TGTGCCAGCAGGTTCACAGGGGGCGCGACCGGGGAGCTGTTTTTT
TRBJ2-1,TRBV5-1,.,many,CASSPAGTEYNEQFF,TGCGCCAGCAGCCCTGCCGGGACGGAATACAATGAGCAGTTCTTC
TRBJ1-5,TRBV28,TRBD1,few,CASSLGDSLYSNQPQHF,TGTGCCAGCAGTTTAGGGGACAGCCTATATAGCAATCAGCCCCAGCATTTT
TRBJ2-3,TRBV3-1,.,few,CASSQETGPYTQYF,TGTGCCAGCAGCCAAGAAACAGGGCCGTATACGCAGTATTTT
TRBJ2-7,TRBV6-5,TRBD1,.,CASSQGARGNEQYF,TGTGCCAGCAGTCAGGGGGCTAGAGGAAACGAGCAGTACTTC
TRBJ2-3,TRBV5-1,TRBD1,many,CASSLATGATDTQYF,TGCGCCAGCAGCTTGGCGACAGGGGCCACAGATACGCAGTATTTT
TRBJ1-1,TRBV11-2,.,.,CASSLGGSHTEAFF,TGTGCCAGCAGCTTAGGGGGGTCCCACACTGAAGCTTTCTTT
TRBJ2-1,TRBV7-2,TRBD1,.,CASSPRDRVGNEQFF,TGTGCCAGCAGCCCCAGGGACAGGGTCGGCAATGAGCAGTTCTTC
TRBJ2-1,TRBV3-1,.,few,CASSQVLRNDEQFF,TGTGCCAGCAGCCAAGTATTAAGGAACGATGAGCAGTTCTTC
TRBJ2-2,TRBV3-1,TRBD1,.,CASSQPGQPTGELFF,TGTGCCAGCAGCCAGCCGGGACAGCCCACCGGGGAGCTGTTTTTT
TRBJ2-6,TRBV10-3,.,many,CAISENEHHSGANVLTF,TGTGCCATCAGTGAAAATGAACATCACTCTGGGGCCAACGTCCTGACTTTC
TRBJ2-5,TRBV12-3/TRBV12-4,.,few,CASSATLAETQYF,TGTGCCAGCAGCGCAACCCTCGCAGAGACCCAGTACTTC
TRBJ2-2,TRBV14,TRBD2,.,CASSQLGLATGELFF,TGTGCCAGCAGCCAACTCGGACTAGCAACCGGGGAGCTGTTTTTT
TRBJ2-2,TRBV7-9,TRBD1,.,CASSSTPGTDTGELFF,TGTGCCAGCAGCTCAACCCCCGGGACAGACACCGGGGAGCTGTTTTTT
TRBJ2-1,TRBV3-1,.,many,CASRLQGGNNEQFF,TGTGCCAGCAGACTACAGGGGGGGAACAATGAGCAGTTCTTC
TRBJ2-1,TRBV30,.,once,CAWSLGNEQFF,TGTGCCTGGAGTTTAGGCAATGAGCAGTTCTTC
TRBJ1-5,TRBV19,.,.,CASSKANQPQHF,TGTGCCAGTAGTAAGGCAAATCAGCCCCAGCATTTT
TRBJ1-1,TRBV6-4,TRBD1,.,CASSETGLKNTEAFF,TGTGCCAGCAGTGAGACAGGGCTGAAGAACACTGAAGCTTTCTTT
TRBJ2-4,TRBV20-1,.,.,CSARDWTRKNIQYF,TGCAGTGCTAGAGATTGGACCAGGAAAAACATTCAGTACTTC
TRBJ1-5,TRBV19,TRBD1,once,CASSRRGTGGGNQPQHF,TGTGCCAGTAGTCGACGCGGGACAGGGGGTGGCAATCAGCCCCAGCATTTT
TRBJ1-1,TRBV20-1,.,few,CSARQGSAEAFF,TGCAGTGCTAGACAGGGGTCAGCTGAAGCTTTCTTT
TRBJ1-5,TRBV2,.,.,CASKWGTTNQPQHF,TGTGCCAGCAAATGGGGGACTACAAATCAGCCCCAGCATTTT
TRBJ2-2,TRBV12-3/TRBV12-4,.,.,CASSRGWDTGELFF,TGTGCCAGCAGCCGGGGGTGGGACACCGGGGAGCTGTTTTTT
TRBJ1-3,TRBV13,.,.,CASSLGLTRNTIYF,TGTGCCAGCAGCTTAGGCCTTACCCGTAACACCATATATTTT
TRBJ1-2,TRBV18,.,.,CASSPLGQDYGYTF,TGTGCCAGCTCACCACTGGGGCAGGACTATGGCTACACCTTC
TRBJ2-7,TRBV5-4,TRBD2,.,CASSHRLAPYEQYF,TGTGCCAGCAGCCACAGACTAGCGCCTTACGAGCAGTACTTC
TRBJ2-1,TRBV12-3/TRBV12-4,TRBD2,.,CASSFRRLFLLGTSGESSYNEQFF,TGTGCCAGCAGTTTTAGGCGGCTGTTTCTTCTGGGGACTAGCGGGGAAAGCTCCTACAATGAGCAGTTCTTC
TRBJ1-2,TRBV6-5,TRBD1,.,CASTYTGGLDGYTF,TGTGCCAGCACCTATACAGGGGGCTTGGATGGCTACACCTTC
TRBJ1-1,TRBV24-1,TRBD1,.,CATRNSGGTEAFF,TGTGCCACCAGAAATTCAGGGGGCACTGAAGCTTTCTTT
TRBJ1-5,TRBV20-1,.,.,CSARDSEQPQHF,TGCAGTGCTAGAGATTCGGAACAGCCCCAGCATTTT
TRBJ2-1,TRBV2,TRBD2,.,CASRWSSGSDNEQFF,TGTGCCAGCAGGTGGAGTAGCGGGAGTGACAATGAGCAGTTCTTC
TRBJ2-7,TRBV7-6,TRBD1,few,CASGPRDRAHEQYF,TGTGCCAGCGGGCCGAGGGACAGGGCCCACGAGCAGTACTTC
TRBJ2-7,TRBV29-1,TRBD2,few,CSVVAGRKDEQYF,TGCAGCGTTGTAGCCGGGAGGAAGGACGAGCAGTACTTC
TRBJ2-5,TRBV5-1,.,few,CASNSGAYQETQYF,TGCGCCAGCAACTCAGGGGCTTACCAAGAGACCCAGTACTTC
TRBJ2-1,TRBV4-2,.,.,CASSLTVRDPYNEQFF,TGTGCCAGCAGCCTCACAGTTAGGGACCCCTACAATGAGCAGTTCTTC
TRBJ2-3,TRBV27,.,.,CASSGRAHTDTQYF,TGTGCCAGCAGCGGAAGGGCCCACACAGATACGCAGTATTTT
TRBJ1-1,TRBV6-6,.,.,CASSYAGMGAEAFF,TGTGCCAGCAGTTACGCCGGTATGGGGGCAGAAGCTTTCTTT
TRBJ2-7,TRBV5-4,TRBD2,.,CASSLEGIAGVYEQYF,TGTGCCAGCAGCTTGGAGGGGATAGCGGGAGTATACGAGCAGTACTTC